Presented here are 11 T cell receptor beta chains from one specimen sequenced in a study of blood T cells in healthy people across ages. A second PCR of about 6 to 12 cycles used a sample-barcoded 5' primer and a J-beta primer mix. TCRdb reanalysed the 5' RACE reads using MiXCR and keeps one entry per CDR3 protein. Of around 870,000 distinct CDR3 sequences in the sample, 29% were seen once. Sequencing was done on a sample of blood. The receptors shown here come from a woman at least 80 years old in good health.

There are many counts of this clonotype. V usage is TRBV4-2 and J usage is TRBJ2-5, with 13 bases aligning to TRBD2. The germline V gene encodes CDR1 LGHNA and CDR2 YNFKEQ. Germline trimming cut 2 bases from V and 5 bases from J; bases unmatched to any gene: 11. The CDR3 totals 18 residues. The CDR3 nucleotides read TGTGCCAGCAGCCAAAATGTACTAGCGGGGGGGCCGGGCGAGACCCAGTACTTC. It encodes CASSQNVLAGGPGETQYF.

The table lists this clonotype with a few counts. The chain has TRBV5-1 and TRBJ2-2; no clear D. V was cut by 0 bases and J by 1 base, with 7 bases left in between. This CDR3 has 15 residues. The germline CDR1 and CDR2 sequences are SGHRS and YFSETQ. The CDR3 loop reads CASSLEPWNTGELFF. For the CDR3, the DNA is TGCGCCAGCAGCTTGGAGCCCTGGAACACCGGGGAGCTGTTTTTT.

This clonotype was observed at least ten times. The chain combines TRBV25-1 with TRBJ1-2; D remains unclear. Trimming cost V 6 bases and J 10 bases, with 9 bases left between them. This CDR3 has 10 amino acids. Germline assignment: CDR1 MGHDK and CDR2 SYGVNS. For the CDR3, the DNA is TGTGCCAGCAGAGGAGAGGACTACACCTTC. Protein product: CASRGEDYTF.

This clonotype was picked up a small number of times. This rearrangement joins TRBV5-4 to TRBJ1-6, with a possible D match to TRBD1 (6 bases). Germline lookup yields CDR1 SGHNT and CDR2 YYREEE (reference sequence). V lost 4 bases to trimming and J lost 9 bases, with 17 bases between them. CDR3 length: 15 amino acids. The CDR3 sequence: CASSPDGRGGSPLHF. The CDR3 DNA is TGTGCCAGCAGCCCGGACGGGAGAGGGGGTTCACCCCTCCACTTT.

A note on this clonotype: Compared with germline, one end of the junction differs, possibly owing to a read error. The J gene is TRBJ2-1, the V gene TRBV3-1, with 13 bases that match TRBD2. Germline-derived CDR1 and CDR2 are LGHDT and YNNKEL (reference sequence). The CDR3 covers 13 residues. The CDR3 DNA is TGTGCCGGCAGCCCTACTAGCGGGGGGGCTGGGTTCTTC. Translating it yields CAGSPTSGGAGFF.

The gene calls are TRBV6-1 and TRBJ2-5, with D unresolved. This CDR3 region has 13 residues. Germline lookup yields CDR1 MNHNS and CDR2 SASEGT. V was trimmed by 7 bases and J by 2 bases, leaving 11 bases between them. This chain's CDR3 is CASTNRLQETQYF. The CDR3 region has the DNA TGTGCCAGCACGAACAGATTACAAGAGACCCAGTACTTC.

This rearrangement joins TRBV5-1 to TRBJ2-5; tentative D call: TRBD2 (7 bases). Trimming took off 0 bases at V and 3 bases at J, with 12 bases between the two ends. The CDR3 covers 15 residues. The V gene's germline CDR1 is SGHRS and CDR2 YFSETQ. The CDR3 DNA follows: TGCGCCAGCAGCTTGGGGAGGGGGGGTAAAGAGACCCAGTACTTC. It translates to CASSLGRGGKETQYF.

The V call is TRBV5-1, the J call TRBJ1-1; 9 bases map to TRBD1. Trimming cost V 4 bases and J 1 base; bases outside gene matches: 5. The CDR3 spans 15 residues. Germline V lookup: CDR1 SGHRS, CDR2 YFSETQ. CDR3 sequence: CASSIDRGTNTEAFF. CDR3 coding DNA: TGCGCCAGCAGCATCGACAGGGGGACGAACACTGAAGCTTTCTTT. Full variable domain (remainder filled in from reference TRBV5-1 and TRBJ1-1): KAGVTQTPRYLIKTRGQQVTLSCSPISGHRSVSWYQQTPGQGLQFLFEYFSETQRNKGNFPGRFSGRQFSNSRSEMNVSTLELGDSALYLCASSIDRGTNTEAFFGQGTRLTVV.

Regarding this clonotype: A much larger clone differs from this one at a single base, so this may be a read error. CDR3 loop: CASSVGGTGRNIQYF. Written as DNA, the CDR3 is TGTGCCAGCAGCGTAGGAGGGACAGGGAGAAACATTCAGTACTTC. The chain uses TRBV9 and TRBJ2-5, with 9 bases that match TRBD1. The end of the DNA aligns better with TRBJ2-4, so the J call may be wrong. CDR1 is SGDLS, CDR2 YYNGEE, per germline. The CDR3 has 15 amino acids.

The chain employs TRBV9 and TRBJ2-1; weak D call: TRBD2 (6 bases). The CDR3 length is 11 residues. The V end lost 4 bases, the J end lost 13 bases, and 12 bases lay between the germline ends. Per the germline V gene, CDR1 is SGDLS and CDR2 is YYNGEE. The CDR3 here is CASSPGGTQFF. CDR3 nucleotides: TGTGCCAGCAGCCCTGGGGGGACCCAGTTCTTC.

This clonotype has ten or more counts. V and J are TRBV12-3 or TRBV12-4 and TRBJ1-5; no reliable D call. This CDR3 is 14 amino acids long. V shed 5 bases and J shed 2 bases, with 10 bases lying between them. The CDR3 DNA reads TGTGCCAGCAGTAACACGGGCGGCAATCAGCCCCAGCATTTT. It specifies CASSNTGGNQPQHF.